A single sample gave rise to the 14 T cell receptor beta chains below, sequenced in a study of shared clonotypes between healthy human individuals. Naive-designated CD8 cells lacked CD45RO, were positively enriched for CCR7, and omitted terminally differentiated effector memory CD45RA+ cells. Produced via immunoSEQ multiplex PCR; TCRdb's table is partial and in-frame only. This table holds roughly 2 million clones, about 95% found once. Sequencing was done on a sample of naive CD8+ T cells sorted from blood. These receptors all come from a man between 18 and 35 years old in good health.

This clone came up once. At the DNA level, this CDR3 is encoded by other sequences in the same sample as well. V usage is TRBV5-4 and J usage is TRBJ2-3, with D perhaps matching TRBD1 or TRBD2 (6 bases each). Trimming shortened V by 2 bases and J by 0 bases, and 10 bases separated the two germline ends. There are 15 residues in the CDR3. Germline CDR1 SGHNT, CDR2 YYREEE (reference sequence). In nucleotides, the CDR3 is TGTGCCAGCAGCTTACCGGGGGCTAGCACAGATACGCAGTATTTT. It codes for CASSLPGASTDTQYF.

This chain connects TRBV7-9 to TRBJ2-2, with D perhaps TRBD2 (6 bases). Germline loops: CDR1 SEHNR, CDR2 FQNEAQ (reference sequence). The CDR3 covers 17 residues. Between the trimmed V and J ends, which lost 0 bases and 1 base, there was a span of 12 bases. Here the CDR3 reads CASSLAGLSENTGELFF. The CDR3 DNA reads as TGTGCCAGCAGCTTAGCGGGACTCTCCGAGAACACCGGGGAGCTGTTTTTT. Together with reference TRBV7-9 and TRBJ2-2, the CDR3 gives the full variable domain: DTGVSQNPRHKITKRGQNVTFRCDPISEHNRLYWYRQTLGQGPEFLTYFQNEAQLEKSRLLSDRFSAERPKGSFSTLEIQRTEQGDSAMYLCASSLAGLSENTGELFFGEGSRLTVL.

J is TRBJ1-5 and V is TRBV27; 7 positions match TRBD1. From germline, CDR1 is MNHEY and CDR2 SMNVEV (reference sequence). The junction had 7 bases not matched to a gene; V was cut back by 5 bases and J by 3 bases. This CDR3 contains 15 residues. CDR3 DNA sequence: TGTGCCAGCAGTCCGGGGACAGACCCCAATCAGCCCCAGCATTTT. Translation: CASSPGTDPNQPQHF.

V and J are TRBV4-3 and TRBJ2-3; 13 bases are a match to TRBD2. The junction had 5 bases not matched to a gene; V was cut back by 0 bases and J by 2 bases. Germline CDR1 and CDR2: LGHNA and YSLEER. The CDR3 runs to 18 residues. The CDR3 reads CASSQDRGLAGFTDTQYF. The CDR3 DNA is TGCGCCAGCAGCCAAGATCGGGGACTAGCGGGATTCACAGATACGCAGTATTTT.

The rearrangement joins TRBV28 to TRBJ2-3; perhaps TRBD1 as D (6 bases). The germline V and J ends were trimmed by 4 bases and 0 bases, with 11 bases remaining between them. The germline CDR1 and CDR2 sequences are MDHEN and SYDVKM. The CDR3 has 15 amino acids. The CDR3, as DNA: TGTGCCAGCAGTTCAGGGGAATTCAGCACAGATACGCAGTATTTT. This sequence encodes CASSSGEFSTDTQYF.

V usage is TRBV5-1 and J usage is TRBJ2-7; no clear D gene. The CDR3 is made up of 13 amino acids. V was pared by 2 bases and J by 4 bases, with 10 bases between. Germline assignment: CDR1 SGHRS and CDR2 YFSETQ. The CDR3 sequence is CASSFDWGYEQYF. CDR3 sequence (DNA): TGCGCCAGCAGCTTCGATTGGGGTTACGAGCAGTACTTC.

V and J are TRBV7-9 and TRBJ2-7, with TRBD1 matching 10 bases. Germline V gene lookup returns CDR1 SEHNR and CDR2 FQNEAQ (reference sequence). V gave up 3 bases and J gave up 5 bases; unmatched junction bases: 4. The CDR3 has 14 amino acids. The CDR3 coding sequence is TGTGCCAGCAGCTTCGGACAGGGGGAAGACGAGCAGTACTTC. As protein: CASSFGQGEDEQYF.

The gene calls are TRBV4-1 and TRBJ2-6; 8 bases fit TRBD1. The CDR3 is made up of 15 amino acids. Germline V gives CDR1 MGHRA, CDR2 YSYEKL. The J segment lost 11 bases and the V segment lost 6 bases, leaving 12 bases of the junction unmatched. As DNA, the CDR3 is TGCGCCAGCAGTCAGACGAAACAGGGGGGCGACGTCCTGACTTTC. The encoded protein is CASSQTKQGGDVLTF.

The rearrangement links TRBV27 to TRBJ2-7, with 10 bases lining up with TRBD2. CDR1 and CDR2 (germline): MNHEY, SMNVEV (reference sequence). The V segment lost 6 bases and the J segment 4 bases; nucleotides outside the gene matches: 6. CDR3 length: 14 residues. The CDR3 spells CASSSSTSGYEQYF. The CDR3 nucleotides read TGTGCCAGCAGCTCATCGACTAGCGGGTACGAGCAGTACTTC.

V and J are TRBV19 and TRBJ2-7; TRBD1 matches 8 bases. Germline V gives CDR1 LNHDA, CDR2 SQIVND (reference sequence). With V trimmed by 7 bases and J by 0 bases, 8 bases remained unmatched. The length of the CDR3 is 15 residues. The DNA for the CDR3 is TGTGCCAGTACTATGACGGACAGGGCCTCCTACGAGCAGTACTTC. This encodes CASTMTDRASYEQYF.

CDR3 amino acids: CASSPWQGQETQYF. The DNA for the CDR3 is TGTGCCAGCAGTCCGTGGCAGGGGCAAGAGACCCAGTACTTC. The chain recombines TRBV9 with TRBJ2-5; D is perhaps TRBD1 (6 bases). Per the germline V gene, CDR1 is SGDLS and CDR2 is YYNGEE. The CDR3 is 14 residues long. V lost 5 bases and J 2 bases, leaving 13 bases between the germline ends.

The gene calls are TRBV7-2 and TRBJ2-7; D is uncertain. This CDR3 contains 14 residues. The germline gives CDR1 SGHTA, CDR2 FQGNSA. The V end lost 1 base, the J end lost 1 base, and 8 bases lay between the germline ends. The CDR3 region has the DNA TGTGCCAGCAGCTTAGAAGGGCATTCCTACGAGCAGTACTTC. This codes for CASSLEGHSYEQYF.

The chain links TRBV4-2 to TRBJ2-1, with D unresolved. The CDR3 extends over 15 amino acids. The germline V gene encodes CDR1 LGHNA and CDR2 YNFKEQ. Trimming took 1 base from V and 8 from J, leaving 15 bases between them. CDR3 DNA: TGTGCCAGCAGCCAAGCCCAGTACATGTTCGATGAGCAGTTCTTC. Translating it yields CASSQAQYMFDEQFF.

V usage is TRBV7-9 and J usage is TRBJ1-2, with D unclear. V dropped 1 base and J dropped 5 bases, with 14 bases sitting between them. Germline lookup yields CDR1 SEHNR and CDR2 FQNEAQ (reference sequence). This CDR3 spans 15 amino acids. The chain's CDR3 is CASSLGAPRMYGYTF. CDR3 nucleotide sequence: TGTGCCAGCAGCTTAGGGGCCCCCAGGATGTATGGCTACACCTTC.